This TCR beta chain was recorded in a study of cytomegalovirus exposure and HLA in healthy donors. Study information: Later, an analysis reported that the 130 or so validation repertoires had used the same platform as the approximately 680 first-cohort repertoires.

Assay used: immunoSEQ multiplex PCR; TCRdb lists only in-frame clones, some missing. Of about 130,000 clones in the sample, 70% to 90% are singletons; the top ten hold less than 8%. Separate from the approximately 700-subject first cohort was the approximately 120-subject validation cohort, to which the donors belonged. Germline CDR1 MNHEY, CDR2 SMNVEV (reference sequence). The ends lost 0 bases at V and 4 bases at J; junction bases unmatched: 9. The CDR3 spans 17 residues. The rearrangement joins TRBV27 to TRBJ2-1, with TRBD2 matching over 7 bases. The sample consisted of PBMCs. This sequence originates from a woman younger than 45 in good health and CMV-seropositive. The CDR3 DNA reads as TGTGCCAGCAGTTTATCGTGGGCTAGCGGAGCGTACAATGAGCAGTTCTTC. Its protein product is CASSLSWASGAYNEQFF.